The 19 T cell receptor beta chains given below trace back to one sample, sequenced in a study of regulatory T cells. The primer mix had 52 TRBV and 13 TRBJ primers. Assay: immunoSEQ multiplex PCR; the TCRdb copy retains only in-frame clones and omits some. The sample lists roughly 30,000 clones, 92% occurring once. The antigens of these receptors remain unknown. Notes on the study in general: In CD3G-deficient patients, conventional CD4+ T cells were enriched for hydrophobic CDR3 residues at positions 6 and 7.

Sequenced sample: conventional CD4+ T cells sorted from blood. The receptors here all came from a person under 30 with CD3G deficiency.

This rearrangement joins TRBV5-6 to TRBJ2-1; TRBD1 aligns across 7 bases. This CDR3 is 16 amino acids long. In germline, CDR1 is SGHDT, CDR2 YYEEEE. The trim removed 0 bases at V and 3 bases at J, leaving 6 bases unmatched. The CDR3 protein is CASSLVRDRDYNEQFF. The CDR3 DNA reads TGTGCCAGCAGCTTGGTACGGGACAGAGACTACAATGAGCAGTTCTTC. The whole variable domain, filled in from reference TRBV5-6 and TRBJ2-1, reads DAGVTQSPTHLIKTRGQQVTLRCSPKSGHDTVSWYQQALGQGPQFIFQYYEEEERQRGNFPDRFSGHQFPNYSSELNVNALLLGDSALYLCASSLVRDRDYNEQFFGPGTRLTVL.

V is TRBV19 and J is TRBJ1-2, with 8 bases fitting TRBD1. The CDR3 spans 14 residues. With V trimmed by 6 bases and J by 8 bases, 11 bases remained unmatched. Germline values: CDR1 LNHDA, CDR2 SQIVND (reference sequence). Here the CDR3 DNA reads TGTGCCAGTAGCTCCGGGACAGGAAATTTCGGCTACACCTTC. Translating gives CASSSGTGNFGYTF.

The DNA for the CDR3 is TGTGCCTGGAGGAAGATCGGGGGGGGAACGGATACGCAGTATTTT. Protein: CAWRKIGGGTDTQYF. V usage is TRBV30 and J usage is TRBJ2-3, with 8 bases that match TRBD2. After removal of 3 bases from V and 6 bases from J, the junction contained 11 bases not matched to a gene. The CDR3 is 15 residues long. Germline CDR1 GTSNPN, CDR2 SVGIG (reference sequence). The full variable domain, rest sourced from reference TRBV30 and TRBJ2-3, is SQTIHQWPATLVQPVGSPLSLECTVEGTSNPNLYWYRQAAGRGLQLLFYSVGIGQISSEVPQNLSASRPQDRQFILSSKKLLLSDSGFYLCAWRKIGGGTDTQYFGPGTRLTVL.

The chain recombines TRBV7-8 with TRBJ1-1; 8 bases match TRBD1. CDR1 is SGHVS and CDR2 is FQNEAQ in the germline V gene. The CDR3 is made up of 14 amino acids. J gave up 5 bases and V 5 bases, and 7 bases lay outside the gene matches. The CDR3 is CASSPGQGWTEAFF. DNA for the CDR3: TGTGCCAGCAGCCCCGGACAGGGATGGACTGAAGCTTTCTTT.

The chain joins TRBV5-1 to TRBJ2-1, with D possibly TRBD1 on 5 matching bases. The CDR3 loop spans 14 amino acids. V shed 4 bases and J shed 0 bases, with 8 bases lying between them. CDR1 SGHRS and CDR2 YFSETQ come from the germline V gene. CDR3 protein: CASSADSSYNEQFF. In nucleotides, the CDR3 is TGCGCCAGCAGCGCCGACAGCTCCTACAATGAGCAGTTCTTC.

The chain carries TRBV7-9 and TRBJ2-3, with 16 nucleotides matching TRBD2. V shed 4 bases, J shed 3 bases, and the junction held 4 bases outside the gene matches. The CDR3 is made up of 17 amino acids. From germline, CDR1 is SEHNR and CDR2 FQNEAQ (reference sequence). The CDR3 loop is CASSWGLAGGRTDTQYF. CDR3 bases: TGTGCCAGCAGCTGGGGACTAGCGGGAGGGAGGACAGATACGCAGTATTTT.

This clone was observed a handful of times. V gene TRBV7-8 combines with J gene TRBJ2-7; D remains ambiguous. V lost 3 bases, J lost 0 bases, and 12 bases lay in between. The CDR3 loop spans 15 amino acids. Germline V gene lookup returns CDR1 SGHVS and CDR2 FQNEAQ. The CDR3 region is CASSLTPLSSYEQYF. As DNA, the CDR3 is TGTGCCAGCAGCTTGACCCCTTTAAGCTCCTACGAGCAGTACTTC.

This clone was observed once. This sequence joins TRBV2 and TRBJ2-7; D possibly corresponds to TRBD1 (5 bases). V was pared by 2 bases and J by 2 bases, with 10 bases between. Germline V gives CDR1 SNHLY, CDR2 FYNNEI. The CDR3 contains 14 residues. The CDR3 reads CASSEQGQPYEQYF. The CDR3 DNA reads TGTGCCAGCAGTGAACAGGGCCAACCCTACGAGCAGTACTTC.

This chain connects TRBV10-3 to TRBJ2-5, with TRBD1 matching 8 bases. Trimming cost V 10 bases and J 5 bases; bases outside gene matches: 15. The CDR3 is 15 amino acids. Germline V gene data show CDR1 as ENHRY and CDR2 as SYGVKD. CDR3 coding DNA: TGTGCCACCCGCAGGGGGCCAGCCAGCGGGGAGACCCAGTACTTC. It codes for CATRRGPASGETQYF.

The gene calls are TRBV6-1 and TRBJ2-4, with 8 positions matching TRBD1. This CDR3 has 14 amino acids. Trimming removed 6 bases from V and 8 bases from J; junction bases left unmatched: 9. CDR1 is MNHNS and CDR2 is SASEGT in the germline V gene. CDR3 coding DNA: TGTGCCAGCAGCGCCCAGGACAGGGCGGACATTCAGTACTTC. This sequence encodes CASSAQDRADIQYF.

The chain has TRBV19 and TRBJ1-1; D may be TRBD1 (6 bases). The germline CDR1 and CDR2 sequences are LNHDA and SQIVND (reference sequence). The CDR3 contains 15 residues. V was pared by 6 bases and J by 4 bases, with 18 bases between. The CDR3 protein is CASRPTGLGSTEAFF. CDR3 nucleotides: TGTGCCAGTAGGCCAACAGGGTTAGGAAGCACTGAAGCTTTCTTT.

V is TRBV30 and J is TRBJ1-1; TRBD1 matches at 7 bases. Germline V CDR1 and CDR2: GTSNPN, SVGIG (reference sequence). The V gene end was trimmed by 5 bases and the J gene end by 5 bases; junction bases not matched to a gene: 8. This CDR3 has 13 amino acids. CDR3 loop: CAWSRQGRTEAFF. CDR3 in DNA: TGTGCCTGGTCGCGACAGGGTCGGACTGAAGCTTTCTTT.

This sequence joins TRBV5-1 and TRBJ1-1; D gene ambiguous. The CDR3 runs to 14 residues. Germline V gene data show CDR1 as SGHRS and CDR2 as YFSETQ. The V end lost 0 bases, the J end lost 3 bases, and 9 bases lay between the germline ends. The CDR3 loop reads CASSLGVGHTEAFF. CDR3 bases: TGCGCCAGCAGCTTGGGGGTTGGGCACACTGAAGCTTTCTTT.

This chain connects TRBV6-1 to TRBJ1-2; D possibly corresponds to TRBD1 (6 bases). The CDR3 runs to 13 residues. V was trimmed by 5 bases and J by 5 bases, leaving 12 bases between them. Germline V lookup: CDR1 MNHNS, CDR2 SASEGT. Here the CDR3 DNA reads TGTGCCAGCAGTATGCGGACAGAATATGGCTACACCTTC. This encodes CASSMRTEYGYTF.

This chain uses TRBV10-3 with TRBJ1-2, with D possibly TRBD1 on 6 matching bases. Germline CDR1 ENHRY, CDR2 SYGVKD. V lost 0 bases to trimming and J lost 8 bases, with 13 bases between them. This CDR3 is built from 14 residues. The CDR3 DNA reads TGTGCCATCAGTGAGTCTGGCAGGGGATTAGGCTACACCTTC. Protein sequence: CAISESGRGLGYTF.

This CDR3 is CASSNVRDRQETQYF. As DNA, the CDR3 is TGTGCCAGCAGTAACGTGCGGGACAGACAAGAGACCCAGTACTTC. The chain couples TRBV2 to TRBJ2-5; D perhaps matches TRBD1 (7 bases). Trimming removed 5 bases at V and 2 bases at J, with 15 bases between. The CDR3 runs 15 residues. In germline, CDR1 is SNHLY, CDR2 FYNNEI.

This clone was counted once. J is TRBJ2-2 and V is TRBV19; D is perhaps TRBD2 (6 bases). Per germline, CDR1 LNHDA and CDR2 SQIVND (reference sequence). CDR3 length: 16 amino acids. V gave up 6 bases and J gave up 5 bases, with 19 bases separating them. CDR3 sequence (DNA): TGTGCCAGTAGCCGTAGGCGGTTCGGGGGAACCGGGGAGCTGTTTTTT. Encoded protein: CASSRRRFGGTGELFF.

The chain has TRBV19 and TRBJ2-5; D might be TRBD1 (5 bases). CDR1 is LNHDA and CDR2 is SQIVND in the germline V gene (reference sequence). Trimming stripped 3 bases from V and 2 bases from J, with 7 bases between. This CDR3 is built from 13 residues. CDR3 loop: CASSINRQETQYF. Here the CDR3 DNA reads TGTGCCAGTAGTATCAACAGGCAAGAGACCCAGTACTTC.

The CDR3, as DNA: TGTGCCAGCAGCCCCCTGGGTTTCCGGGACCCCGAAAGGGACACTGAAGCTTTCTTT. Translating it yields CASSPLGFRDPERDTEAFF. This sequence joins TRBV11-2 and TRBJ1-1, with D possibly matching TRBD1 (5 bases). This CDR3 comprises 19 residues. The ends were cut back, 5 bases at V and 3 bases at J, with 28 bases in the middle. Germline CDR1 reads SGHAT; CDR2 reads FQNNGV.